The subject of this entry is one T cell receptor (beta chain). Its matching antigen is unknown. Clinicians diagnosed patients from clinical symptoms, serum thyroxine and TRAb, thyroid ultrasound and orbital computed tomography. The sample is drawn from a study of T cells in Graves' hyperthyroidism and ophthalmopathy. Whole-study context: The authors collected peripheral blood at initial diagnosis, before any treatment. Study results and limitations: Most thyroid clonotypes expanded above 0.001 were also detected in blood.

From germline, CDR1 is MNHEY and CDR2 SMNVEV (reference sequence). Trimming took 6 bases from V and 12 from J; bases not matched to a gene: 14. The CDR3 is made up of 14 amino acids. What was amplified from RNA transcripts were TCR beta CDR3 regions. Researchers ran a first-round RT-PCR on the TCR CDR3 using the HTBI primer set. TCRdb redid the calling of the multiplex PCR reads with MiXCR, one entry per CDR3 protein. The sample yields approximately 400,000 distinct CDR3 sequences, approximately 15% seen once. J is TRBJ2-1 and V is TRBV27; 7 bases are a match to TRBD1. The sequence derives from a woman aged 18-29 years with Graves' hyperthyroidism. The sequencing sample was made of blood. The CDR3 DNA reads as TGTGCCAGCAGAACAGGGGTCGGGGTCGTCGGGCAGTTCTTC. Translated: CASRTGVGVVGQFF.